Included here is one TCR beta chain sequence, with context. Its antigen has not been determined. Based on the germline V gene (reference sequence), the CDR1 and CDR2 sequences are MNHNY and SVGAGI. Including the terminal cysteine and phenylalanine, the CDR3 comprises 17 residues. No DNA is recorded. For every CD8+ T cell subset, approximately 300,000 cells were flow-sorted straight into RLT lysis buffer, and each subset was sorted in triplicate. Using standard density gradient centrifugation, peripheral blood mononuclear cells were isolated from buffy coats. Total RNA was extracted from sorted cells with an RNeasy Mini Kit. The source of the sample is a study of CXCR3-negative and CXCR3-positive naive CD8 T cells (dated by TCRdb to about 2019). Study-level background: About 135 million TRB reads were obtained in total, roughly 1.5 +/- 0.3 million reads per library. TRBV-TRBJ cluster analysis included naive subsets from roughly 5 donors and memory cells from 3 donors. Diversity and physicochemical repertoire analyses covered some eleven donors pooled from two independent experiments. Findings and caveats that apply to the study as a whole: Because surface CD5, which is linked to self-reactivity in mice, was comparable between the naive subsets, TCR interaction strength was also inferred from the physicochemical properties of TRB CDR3s. Within the same donor, TRBV-TRBJ usage looked similar between naive CXCR3-negative and CXCR3-positive cells, but memory cells had distinct patterns. CXCR3 expression partially decreased after cryopreservation, so most assays used freshly isolated PBMCs. Repertoire diversity was comparably high in both naive subsets but much lower in memory CD8+ T cells.

The sample was run on a NextSeq 550. The Human TCR Profiling Kit (MiLaboratory) was used to make UMI-labeled 5' RACE TRB cDNA libraries. The full amount of extracted RNA was used for cDNA synthesis, and the full amount of resulting cDNA was used for PCR amplification. Libraries were prepared in parallel with an identical number of PCR cycles. Concerning the study's data processing: MIGEC and MiXCR extracted about 49,000 +/- 11,000 unique UMI-labeled TRB cDNA molecules per library, requiring at least two reads per UMI. An average of approximately 40,000 +/- 10,000 functional in-frame TRB CDR3 nucleotide clonotypes without stop codons was found per library. After downsampling to 5000 UMI-labeled TRB molecules per sample, diversity metrics, including normalized Shannon-Wiener and Chao1, were computed in VDJtools. Clonotype-size-weighted physicochemical properties of the central five CDR3 residues (interaction energy, strength, volume and Kidera factor 4) were computed in VDJtools. TCRdb reprocessed the reads and provides one entry for every CDR3 protein sequence; no DNA is given. The V and J calls shown here were made by TCRdb, not taken from the authors' results. The table for this sample lists under 70,000 distinct CDR3 sequences. Roughly 19% of the sample is taken by the ten largest.

Sequenced input: memory CD8+ T cells from blood. Reading the label with the study, this specimen's cell subset or site is: conventional CD8+ memory T cells (TMEM), sorted as controls. This receptor was obtained from a human donor in good health. Some clones in this sample may be carry-over from other donors' samples. This chain is built from TRBV6-6 and TRBJ2-1; TCRdb calls TRBD2, which cannot be checked without DNA. The CDR3: CASSSYPGTSVYNEPFF.